One and the same sample provided the 22 T cell receptor beta chains below, sequenced in a study of blood T cell repertoires in COVID-19. Libraries were prepared by immunoSEQ multiplex PCR; TCRdb keeps only in-frame clonotypes and omits some of them. The table has about 280,000 clones, roughly 87% seen once. Sequenced sample: peripheral blood. Receptor source: a man aged 18 to 30 with active or convalescent COVID-19.

The gene calls are TRBV10-2 and TRBJ2-7, with a tentative D call TRBD1 (6 bases). Germline-derived CDR1 and CDR2 are WSHSY and SAAADI. The ends were cut back, 2 bases at V and 2 bases at J, with 13 bases in the middle. This CDR3 contains 15 residues. The CDR3 protein is CASSEEDRSPYEQYF. CDR3 sequence (DNA): TGCGCCAGCAGTGAGGAGGACAGATCACCCTACGAGCAGTACTTC.

CDR3 sequence reads: CATSRDKGMGLRSSYEQYF. The DNA of the CDR3 is TGTGCCACCAGCAGAGATAAGGGCATGGGACTGAGGAGCTCCTACGAGCAGTACTTC. This chain connects TRBV15 to TRBJ2-7; TRBD2 might be the D (6 bases). This CDR3 is 19 amino acids long. The germline V and J ends were trimmed by 0 bases and 0 bases, with 21 bases remaining between them. In germline, CDR1 is LNHNV, CDR2 YYDKDF (reference sequence).

The CDR3 reads CASSPTGAGNYGYTF. In nucleotides, the CDR3 is TGTGCCAGCAGTCCAACTGGGGCAGGAAACTATGGCTACACCTTC. The chain recombines TRBV6-5 with TRBJ1-2, with a tentative D call TRBD1 (5 bases). Trimming left V 5 bases short and J 2 bases short, with 15 bases between. The CDR3 covers 15 residues. CDR1 and CDR2 (germline): MNHEY, SVGAGI.

DNA of the CDR3: TGTGCCAGCAGCGTCACCCGGTACCGATACAATGAGCAGTTCTTC. The encoded protein is CASSVTRYRYNEQFF. This rearrangement joins TRBV11-2 to TRBJ2-1, with D unresolved. Deletions cut 5 bases from V and 4 bases from J, with 15 bases between. The length of the CDR3 is 15 residues. Germline V lookup: CDR1 SGHAT, CDR2 FQNNGV.

This chain connects TRBV6-2 or TRBV6-3 to TRBJ2-1; D is uncertain. Germline V gene sequence: CDR1 MNHEY, CDR2 SVGEGT. The CDR3 covers 12 residues. The germline V and J ends were trimmed by 2 bases and 5 bases, with 4 bases remaining between them. The CDR3 reads CASSYLDNEQFF. CDR3 sequence (DNA): TGTGCCAGCAGTTACCTAGACAATGAGCAGTTCTTC.

Note on this clone: The sample contains more than one DNA sequence encoding this CDR3. This chain joins TRBV27 and TRBJ2-1; D unresolved. The ends were cut back, 0 bases at V and 6 bases at J, with 6 bases in the middle. The CDR3 spans 13 residues. Germline CDR1 and CDR2: MNHEY and SMNVEV (reference sequence). The CDR3 sequence is CASSLSLGNEQFF. The CDR3 coding sequence is TGTGCCAGCAGTTTATCACTCGGCAATGAGCAGTTCTTC.

The V and J genes are TRBV7-7 and TRBJ1-6, with TRBD1 matching over 8 bases. The V and J ends lost 1 base and 10 bases, in that order; junction bases with no gene match: 6. This CDR3 comprises 15 residues. Germline assignment: CDR1 SSHAT and CDR2 FNYEAQ (reference sequence). The DNA of the CDR3 is TGTGCCAGCAGCTTAGAGCAGGGGGCAGGATCACCCCTCCACTTT. Encoded protein: CASSLEQGAGSPLHF. Full variable domain (rest looked up from reference TRBV7-7 and TRBJ1-6): GAGVSQSPRYKVTKRGQDVTLRCDPISSHATLYWYQQALGQGPEFLTYFNYEAQPDKSGLPSDRFSAERPEGSISTLTIQRTEQRDSAMYRCASSLEQGAGSPLHFGNGTRLTVT.

V and J are TRBV6-6 and TRBJ1-1, with a weak D call TRBD1 (6 bases). Per the germline V gene, CDR1 is MNHNY and CDR2 is SVGAGI (reference sequence). There are 14 residues in the CDR3. The V end was cut by 6 bases, the J end by 0 bases, with 11 bases between. In nucleotides, the CDR3 is TGTGCCAGCAGACCCGGACAGATGAACACTGAAGCTTTCTTT. Encoded protein: CASRPGQMNTEAFF.

This clone was observed once. The V call is TRBV3-1 (or the pseudogene TRBV3-2), the J call TRBJ2-3; 9 nucleotides match TRBD2. The CDR3 is made up of 18 amino acids. The ends lost 1 base at V and 0 bases at J; junction bases unmatched: 8. Germline loops: CDR1 LGHDT, CDR2 YNNKEL (reference sequence). The CDR3 sequence is CASSQGSGGPLSTDTQYF. In nucleotides, the CDR3 is TGTGCCAGCAGCCAAGGTAGCGGGGGCCCCCTTAGCACAGATACGCAGTATTTT.

V and J are TRBV18 and TRBJ1-3; the D gene is possibly TRBD1 (5 bases). Germline loops: CDR1 KGHSH, CDR2 LQKENI. V was clipped by 0 bases and J by 0 bases, with 12 bases between them. This CDR3 has 17 amino acids. The CDR3 spells CASSPPRQSTSGNTIYF. DNA for the CDR3: TGTGCCAGCTCACCACCGCGACAGTCTACCTCTGGAAACACCATATATTTT.

This clone was detected a few times. The rearrangement joins TRBV14 to TRBJ1-1; D uncertain. Trimming cost V 2 bases and J 0 bases, with 13 bases left between them. Germline V lookup: CDR1 SGHDN, CDR2 FVKESK. The CDR3 sequence is 16 residues long. DNA of the CDR3: TGTGCCAGCAGCCAAAATTACGGAACTATGAACACTGAAGCTTTCTTT. Translating gives CASSQNYGTMNTEAFF.

The rearrangement uses TRBV12-3 or TRBV12-4 and TRBJ1-3; no definite D call. This CDR3 contains 13 residues. V dropped 3 bases and J dropped 3 bases, with 6 bases sitting between them. The CDR3 protein is CASSFAGGNTIYF. CDR3 DNA sequence: TGTGCCAGCAGTTTTGCGGGTGGAAACACCATATATTTT.

This clone has more than one count but fewer than ten. This chain links TRBV7-3 with TRBJ2-3, with D hard to call. Germline V lookup: CDR1 SGHTA, CDR2 FQGTGA. Trimming shortened V by 10 bases and J by 4 bases, and 6 bases separated the two germline ends. The length of the CDR3 is 10 residues. The CDR3 DNA reads TGTGCCACCCTCCCAGATACGCAGTATTTT. Its translation: CATLPDTQYF.

The chain employs TRBV5-6 and TRBJ1-1; D may be TRBD1 (6 bases). Per the germline V gene, CDR1 is SGHDT and CDR2 is YYEEEE. The V gene lost 4 bases and the J gene lost 1 base, with 14 bases spanning the gap. This CDR3 spans 15 amino acids. CDR3 sequence reads: CASSAYQGRNTEAFF. The DNA of the CDR3 is TGTGCCAGCAGCGCCTATCAGGGGCGGAACACTGAAGCTTTCTTT.

V and J are TRBV7-9 and TRBJ1-6; D is ambiguous. The CDR3 contains 14 residues. The V gene lost 1 base and the J gene lost 6 bases, with 7 bases spanning the gap. Germline lookup yields CDR1 SEHNR and CDR2 FQNEAQ (reference sequence). CDR3 residues: CASSLELRNSPLHF. The CDR3 DNA reads as TGTGCCAGCAGCTTAGAGCTGCGTAATTCACCCCTCCACTTT.

The chain couples TRBV29-1 to TRBJ1-4; TRBD1 agrees at 10 bases. Looked up from germline, CDR1 is SQVTM and CDR2 is ANQGSEA. J was trimmed by 5 bases and V by 5 bases; bases with no gene match: 2. CDR3 size: 13 residues. This chain's CDR3 is CSVWDRGNEKLFF. The CDR3 coding sequence is TGCAGCGTTTGGGACAGGGGAAATGAAAAACTGTTTTTT. The entire variable domain, with the rest obtained from reference TRBV29-1 and TRBJ1-4, is as follows: SAVISQKPSRDICQRGTSLTIQCQVDSQVTMMFWYRQQPGQSLTLIATANQGSEATYESGFVIDKFPISRPNLTFSTLTVSNMSPEDSSIYLCSVWDRGNEKLFFGSGTQLSVL.

This clone was counted between two and nine times. V usage is TRBV29-1 and J usage is TRBJ1-2, with 8 bases matching TRBD1. The CDR3 sequence is 13 residues long. The trim removed 4 bases at V and 2 bases at J, leaving 3 bases unmatched. Germline CDR1 SQVTM, CDR2 ANQGSEA. The CDR3 loop is CSVAGDRNYGYTF. The CDR3 DNA reads TGCAGCGTTGCGGGGGACAGGAACTATGGCTACACCTTC.

The chain employs TRBV18 and TRBJ2-2, with a possible D match to TRBD2 (7 bases). Germline V CDR1 and CDR2: KGHSH, LQKENI. The ends were cut back, 2 bases at V and 2 bases at J, with 15 bases in the middle. This CDR3 contains 17 residues. CDR3 loop: CASSPSLAGANTGELFF. In nucleotides, the CDR3 is TGTGCCAGCTCACCAAGTTTGGCGGGGGCAAACACCGGGGAGCTGTTTTTT.

This rearrangement joins TRBV19 to TRBJ1-1; TRBD1 agrees at 8 bases. CDR3 length equals 13 residues. Looked up from germline, CDR1 is LNHDA and CDR2 is SQIVND (reference sequence). V trimming: 1 base; J trimming: 6 bases; junction bases outside the gene matches: 1. CDR3 nucleotides: TGTGCCAGTAGTATAGTGACAGGGGCTGAAGCTTTCTTT. Translation gives CASSIVTGAEAFF.

Only a few counts were recorded for this clone. The chain has TRBV9 and TRBJ2-7; D is perhaps TRBD2 (5 bases). There are 13 residues in the CDR3. Trimming took off 6 bases at V and 5 bases at J, with 15 bases between the two ends. Germline V gene data show CDR1 as SGDLS and CDR2 as YYNGEE. The CDR3 spells CASNTVGENEQYF. For the CDR3, the DNA is TGTGCCAGCAATACCGTCGGGGAAAACGAGCAGTACTTC.

The J gene is TRBJ1-4, the V gene TRBV27, with 9 bases identical to TRBD1. The CDR3 totals 19 residues. In germline, CDR1 is MNHEY, CDR2 SMNVEV (reference sequence). V lost 5 bases and J lost 8; bases outside the gene matches: 21. In DNA form, the CDR3 reads TGTGCCAGCAGTCCCGGGACAGGGACCGGGACGATGGCCCGGGAAAAACTGTTTTTT. This sequence encodes CASSPGTGTGTMAREKLFF.

This clone was observed a few times. The rearrangement uses TRBV4-2 and TRBJ2-3; tentative D call: TRBD2 (5 bases). Germline CDR1 is LGHNA and CDR2 is YNFKEQ. Deletions cut 4 bases from V and 2 bases from J, with 13 bases between. The CDR3 sequence is 15 residues long. The CDR3 protein is CASSPLGDYTDTQYF. Here the CDR3 DNA reads TGTGCCAGCAGCCCCCTGGGAGACTACACAGATACGCAGTATTTT.